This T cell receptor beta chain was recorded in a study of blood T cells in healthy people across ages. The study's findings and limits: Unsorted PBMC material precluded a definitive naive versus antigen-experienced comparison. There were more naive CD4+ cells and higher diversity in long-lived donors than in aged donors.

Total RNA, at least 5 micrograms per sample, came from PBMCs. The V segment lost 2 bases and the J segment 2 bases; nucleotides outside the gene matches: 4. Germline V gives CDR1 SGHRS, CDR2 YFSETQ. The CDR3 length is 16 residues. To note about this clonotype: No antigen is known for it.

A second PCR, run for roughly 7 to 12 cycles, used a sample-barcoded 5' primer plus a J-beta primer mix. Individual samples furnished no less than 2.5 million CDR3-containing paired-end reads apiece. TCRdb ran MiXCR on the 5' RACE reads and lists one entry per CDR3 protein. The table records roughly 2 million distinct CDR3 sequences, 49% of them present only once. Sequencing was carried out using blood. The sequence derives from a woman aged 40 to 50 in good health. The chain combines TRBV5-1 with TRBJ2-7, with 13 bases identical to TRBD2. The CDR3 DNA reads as TGCGCCAGCAGCTTTGGACTAGCGGGAGACCCCTACGAGCAGTACTTC. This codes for CASSFGLAGDPYEQYF.